Following are 17 T cell receptor beta chains from one sample sequenced in a study of cytomegalovirus exposure and HLA in healthy donors. Here immunoSEQ multiplex PCR was the method, and the copy in TCRdb shows in-frame clones only, minus some. The sample has over 100,000 clones; around nine tenths are singletons. Sample: PBMCs. Source of these receptors: a young man in good health and CMV-seronegative.

The CDR3 DNA reads TGTGCCAGCAGTTACTCGTTCCTTAACACTGAAGCTTTCTTT. Protein sequence: CASSYSFLNTEAFF. The V and J genes are TRBV6-5 and TRBJ1-1, with unresolved D. This CDR3 comprises 14 residues. Germline loops: CDR1 MNHEY, CDR2 SVGAGI. V was clipped by 0 bases and J by 2 bases, with 7 bases between them.

This clone was seen only once. The chain has TRBV5-5 and TRBJ2-7; weak D call: TRBD1 (6 bases). Trimming took 3 bases from V and 12 from J, leaving 13 bases between them. CDR3 length: 11 amino acids. From germline, CDR1 is SGHKS and CDR2 YYEKEE (reference sequence). The CDR3 region is CASSSLGHRYF. As DNA, the CDR3 is TGTGCCAGCAGCTCGTTGGGACACCGGTACTTC.

V is TRBV6-6 and J is TRBJ1-6; D is possibly TRBD1 (6 bases). Between the trimmed V and J ends, which lost 7 bases and 5 bases, there was a span of 18 bases. The CDR3 totals 16 residues. Germline assignment: CDR1 MNHNY and CDR2 SVGAGI (reference sequence). The CDR3 region has the DNA TGTGCCAGCACCGCCCGCAGGGGCTCGGATAATTCACCCCTCCACTTT. Translation gives CASTARRGSDNSPLHF.

The chain is built from TRBV25-1 and TRBJ2-1; D might be TRBD1 (6 bases). V was trimmed by 11 bases and J by 0 bases, leaving 11 bases between them. CDR3 length equals 13 residues. CDR1 is MGHDK and CDR2 is SYGVNS in the germline V gene. CDR3 sequence: CAAQGSSYNEQFF. The CDR3 DNA is TGTGCCGCTCAGGGGAGCTCCTACAATGAGCAGTTCTTC.

J is TRBJ1-3 and V is TRBV19; 7 positions agree with TRBD1. The V gene end was trimmed by 5 bases and the J gene end by 2 bases; junction bases not matched to a gene: 6. Germline CDR1 LNHDA, CDR2 SQIVND (reference sequence). This CDR3 comprises 15 residues. CDR3 residues: CASSLDRETGNTIYF. DNA for the CDR3: TGTGCCAGTAGTCTCGACAGGGAAACTGGAAACACCATATATTTT.

In this sample, this clone turned up a few times. This chain links TRBV6-5 with TRBJ2-7; TRBD2 matches 9 bases. This CDR3 is 13 amino acids long. With V trimmed by 4 bases and J by 2 bases, 0 bases remained unmatched. Germline V lookup: CDR1 MNHEY, CDR2 SVGAGI. As DNA, the CDR3 is TGTGCCAGCAGTTCTAGCGGGACCTACGAGCAGTACTTC. Translation gives CASSSSGTYEQYF.

V and J are TRBV7-6 and TRBJ1-4, with D unclear. The germline V and J ends were trimmed by 5 bases and 7 bases, with 20 bases remaining between them. The length of the CDR3 is 16 residues. The V gene's germline CDR1 is SGHVS and CDR2 FNYEAQ. The CDR3, as DNA: TGTGCCAGCAGCCGAGTATACCCCGGACTTGGTGAAAAACTGTTTTTT. It specifies CASSRVYPGLGEKLFF.

The chain carries TRBV27 and TRBJ2-3; 10 bases fit TRBD2. The CDR3 runs to 16 residues. The V gene end was trimmed by 5 bases and the J gene end by 1 base; junction bases not matched to a gene: 6. The germline V gene encodes CDR1 MNHEY and CDR2 SMNVEV (reference sequence). The CDR3 DNA sequence: TGTGCCAGCAGTACCCTAGCGGGGGCCGGCACAGATACGCAGTATTTT. Its translation is CASSTLAGAGTDTQYF.

The DNA of the CDR3 is TGTGCCAGCAGGAGATACCTCGGGACAGCCTACAATGAGCAGTTCTTC. Translation: CASRRYLGTAYNEQFF. The gene calls are TRBV7-9 and TRBJ2-1, with 7 bases fitting TRBD1. Germline values: CDR1 SEHNR, CDR2 FQNEAQ (reference sequence). This CDR3 is built from 16 residues. Losses at the gene ends were 6 bases for V and 2 bases for J; bases not matched to a gene: 10.

V is TRBV7-2 and J is TRBJ2-5, with no clear D. The CDR3 runs 12 residues. Germline CDR1 reads SGHTA; CDR2 reads FQGNSA. Trimming left V 6 bases short and J 2 bases short, with 7 bases between. CDR3 in amino acids: CASSFYQETQYF. DNA of the CDR3: TGTGCCAGCAGTTTTTATCAAGAGACCCAGTACTTC. The full variable domain, rest sourced from reference TRBV7-2 and TRBJ2-5, is GAGVSQSPSNKVTEKGKDVELRCDPISGHTALYWYRQSLGQGLEFLIYFQGNSAPDKSGLPSDRFSAERTGGSVSTLTIQRTQQEDSAVYLCASSFYQETQYFGPGTRLLVL.

The chain has TRBV4-3 and TRBJ1-1, with a possible D match to TRBD1 (5 bases). Trimming cost V 1 base and J 2 bases, with 8 bases left between them. This CDR3 has 14 residues. Per germline, CDR1 LGHNA and CDR2 YSLEER. This chain's CDR3 is CASSQGTTNTEAFF. CDR3 DNA sequence: TGCGCCAGCAGCCAAGGGACAACTAACACTGAAGCTTTCTTT.

J is TRBJ1-1 and V is TRBV18, with D maybe TRBD1 (6 bases). The CDR3 totals 18 residues. Trimming took 3 bases from V and 3 from J, leaving 23 bases between them. Germline V lookup: CDR1 KGHSH, CDR2 LQKENI. The CDR3 nucleotides read TGTGCCAGCTCACCCGATTACCATGATAGGGGGACGGACACTGAAGCTTTCTTT. It yields the protein CASSPDYHDRGTDTEAFF. The whole variable domain, filled in from reference TRBV18 and TRBJ1-1, reads NAGVMQNPRHLVRRRGQEARLRCSPMKGHSHVYWYRQLPEEGLKFMVYLQKENIIDESGMPKERFSAEFPKEGPSILRIQQVVRGDSAAYFCASSPDYHDRGTDTEAFFGQGTRLTVV.

A single count supports this clone. This chain joins TRBV5-5 and TRBJ2-7; 7 bases align to TRBD1. The trim removed 0 bases at V and 5 bases at J, leaving 5 bases unmatched. CDR3 length: 14 residues. CDR1 and CDR2 (germline): SGHKS, YYEKEE (reference sequence). CDR3 residues: CASSLVQGVDEQYF. CDR3 sequence (DNA): TGTGCCAGCAGCTTGGTCCAGGGGGTCGACGAGCAGTACTTC.

The V gene is TRBV5-1, the J gene TRBJ2-7, with 7 bases that match TRBD1. V was pared by 3 bases and J by 3 bases, with 6 bases of the junction left unmatched. CDR1 and CDR2 from the germline V gene are SGHRS and YFSETQ. The CDR3 loop spans 14 amino acids. The CDR3 loop reads CASSWDSPGYEQYF. CDR3 nucleotides: TGCGCCAGCAGCTGGGACAGCCCAGGCTACGAGCAGTACTTC.

This chain uses TRBV7-9 with TRBJ1-1; a possible D gene is TRBD1 (5 bases). This CDR3 is built from 14 residues. The V end was cut by 6 bases, the J end by 0 bases, with 11 bases between. The germline V gene encodes CDR1 SEHNR and CDR2 FQNEAQ (reference sequence). This CDR3 is CASRADSLNTEAFF. DNA for the CDR3: TGTGCCAGCAGAGCCGACAGCTTGAACACTGAAGCTTTCTTT.

The CDR3 loop reads CASSPGPQLGQETQYF. DNA for the CDR3: TGTGCCAGCAGTCCGGGACCCCAGTTGGGACAGGAGACCCAGTACTTC. The V call is TRBV27, the J call TRBJ2-5, with 7 nucleotides matching TRBD1. The V segment lost 5 bases and the J segment 5 bases; nucleotides outside the gene matches: 14. There are 16 residues in the CDR3. Germline V gene data show CDR1 as MNHEY and CDR2 as SMNVEV (reference sequence).

This chain connects TRBV25-1 to TRBJ1-5; TRBD1 might be the D (5 bases). V lost 4 bases to trimming and J lost 1 base, with 11 bases between them. The CDR3 has 15 residues. Germline V gene data show CDR1 as MGHDK and CDR2 as SYGVNS. This CDR3 reads CASSGGGESNQPQHF. In nucleotides, the CDR3 is TGTGCCAGCAGTGGCGGAGGGGAAAGCAATCAGCCCCAGCATTTT. Complete variable domain (other parts from reference TRBV25-1 and TRBJ1-5): EADIYQTPRYLVIGTGKKITLECSQTMGHDKMYWYQQDPGMELHLIHYSYGVNSTEKGDLSSESTVSRIRTEHFPLTLESARPSHTSQYLCASSGGGESNQPQHFGDGTRLSIL.